Sequencing of this T cell receptor (beta chain) was carried out in a study of spatial heterogeneity in lung cancer. Study details: The donors comprised 60 to 80 untreated early-stage non-small cell lung cancer patients. Available follow-up PBMC samples were sequenced, at a median of around two years post-resection. Detected beta-chain sequences consistently exceeded alpha-chain sequences.

Time point defined: blood at routine non-recurrence follow-up after resection. Tumor, nontumor lung or frozen PBMC supplied whole RNA, sequenced without sorting. Every TCR cDNA molecule carried a tag that served as a unique molecular identifier. TCRdb re-called the 5' RACE reads with MiXCR, one entry per CDR3 protein. The sample contains around 110,000 distinct CDR3 sequences, 12% of which appear only once. The table lists this clonotype with a few counts. The sequencing here drew on PBMCs, taken at follow-up. The TCR was taken from a male donor with early-stage non-small cell lung cancer.

CDR3 in amino acids: CASSSDRTFGYTF. As DNA, the CDR3 is TGTGCCAGCAGCTCAGACAGGACGTTTGGCTACACCTTC. The chain couples TRBV11-2 to TRBJ1-2, with TRBD1 as a possible D gene (6 bases). Per the germline V gene, CDR1 is SGHAT and CDR2 is FQNNGV. The CDR3 length is 13 residues. Trimming removed 4 bases from V and 7 bases from J, with 13 bases in between.